This TCR beta chain was sequenced in a study of CD8 T cells in ankylosing spondylitis listed by TCRdb under 2017. For context, the study as a whole: To find TCR variants linked to disease, the study profiled T cell receptor beta repertoires in ankylosing spondylitis patients and healthy donors. In total, the full study cohort was made up of 108 healthy donors and more than 20 ankylosing spondylitis patients. Samples of peripheral blood were taken, and for ankylosing spondylitis patients, synovial fluid was collected as well.

Looking up the germline V gene (reference sequence) yields CDR1 DFQATT and CDR2 SNEGSKA. V has 3 bases trimmed and J has 5 bases trimmed; junction bases matching no gene number 6. The CDR3 runs 14 amino acids, cysteine and phenylalanine included. The kept DNA is CDR3 alone, 42 bases in frame from the first base. This clonotype was picked up many times. The antigen this receptor binds is unknown. No clone much larger than this one lies a single base away; base qualities are absent. Summary of the overall study and its limitations: A TCR beta motif of seven or eight highly homologous amino acid variants appeared characteristic of blood from ankylosing spondylitis patients. According to the report, matched synovial fluid samples from ankylosing spondylitis patients were significantly enriched for the disease-linked clones. Some motif variants had previously been reported in the synovial fluid and blood of reactive arthritis patients, which suggests shared mechanisms of disease initiation. The disease-linked clones showed a CD8+ phenotype and occurred at relatively low frequencies in peripheral blood.

The data were produced on an Illumina HiSeq 2500. Quantitative 5'-RACE with molecular barcodes was the method used to prepare the TCR beta libraries. The study's own analysis went as follows. A new computational method based on a probabilistic model of VDJ rearrangement was used to identify disease-linked TCR variants. The public sequencing data were trimmed at Q25 with fastp and processed into clonotypes with MiXCR by TCRdb, which kept only in-frame beta chains. For every CDR3 protein sequence, its rows merge into one entry that carries the most common genes and DNA. These V and J calls derive from TCRdb rather than the authors' analysis. Counted in this sample were some 270,000 distinct CDR3 sequences; under 35% of them appeared once. The ten largest account for approximately 4% of the sample.

The V and J segments used are TRBV20-1 and TRBJ2-7, with 11 bases in between that match TRBD2. The sequenced material came from blood, either unsorted or a sorted T cell fraction (not recorded which). This TCR was sampled from a male donor with ankylosing spondylitis or in good health (not recorded which). The CDR3 region has the sequence CSARPGLAGHEQYF. The bases read TGCAGTGCTAGGCCCGGACTAGCGGGCCACGAGCAGTACTTC.